Listed below are T cell receptor beta chains from one sample, sequenced in a study of post-analysis software for immune sequencing data. Each CDR3 protein is one row after TCRdb ran MiXCR on the PCR reads. The sample yields about half a million distinct CDR3 sequences, approximately 45% seen once. The specimen was blood. These TCRs come from a girl aged 10 to 17 with multiple sclerosis. Both conserved end residues are part of each CDR3. A D gene is named only where the DNA matches it firmly. Expanded clones are given a class, and other clones once, few, many or no size at all.

D gene,J gene,clone size,V gene,CDR3 DNA,CDR3 protein
.,TRBJ1-2,.,TRBV4-1,TGCGCCAGCAGCCAAGGGGGCAACAGTCGGGAAGCCCGCTATGGCTACACCTTC,CASSQGGNSREARYGYTF
TRBD1,TRBJ1-2,few,TRBV28,TGTGCCAGCAGTCCTAGGACAGGGGAATACTATGGCTACACCTTC,CASSPRTGEYYGYTF
.,TRBJ1-2,few,TRBV20-1,TGCAGTGCTAGAGATCGGCAGGGCCGCTACACCTTC,CSARDRQGRYTF
TRBD2,TRBJ2-1,few,TRBV9,TGTGCCAGCAGCGACAGCGGGAGGGGGGATGAGCAGTTCTTC,CASSDSGRGDEQFF
TRBD2,TRBJ2-7,few,TRBV10-3,TGTGCCGTATCCGGGACTAGCGACGAGCAGTACTTC,CAVSGTSDEQYF
.,TRBJ2-7,.,TRBV12-3/TRBV12-4,TGTGCCAGCAGTTCTAGGGACATGGGCGAGCAGTACTTC,CASSSRDMGEQYF
TRBD1,TRBJ2-5,few,TRBV7-9,TGTGCCAGCAGCTTGCGAGCACCCCAGGGGGCGGGAGAGACCCAGTACTTC,CASSLRAPQGAGETQYF
.,TRBJ2-7,once,TRBV12-3/TRBV12-4,TGTGCCAGCAGTTTGCCGGGAGCCTACTACGAGCAGTACTTC,CASSLPGAYYEQYF
.,TRBJ2-6,few,TRBV25-1,TGTGCCAGCAGTGAAATAGGCTCTGGGGCCAACGTCCTGACTTTC,CASSEIGSGANVLTF
.,TRBJ2-1,.,TRBV7-9,TGTGCCAGCAGCCTGGCCACTTCGATCAATGAGCAGTTCTTC,CASSLATSINEQFF
TRBD1,TRBJ2-1,few,TRBV7-2,TGTGCCAGCAGCTTAATTATTGGCAGGGGGCCGGGTAACGAGCAGTTCTTC,CASSLIIGRGPGNEQFF
TRBD2,TRBJ2-7,.,TRBV20-1,TGCAGTGCTAGAGGTACGGGAGGCGCCTACGAGCAGTACTTC,CSARGTGGAYEQYF
.,TRBJ2-1,.,TRBV7-2,TGTGCCAGCAGCTTAGTAGGCCAGTATCAGTACAATGAGCAGTTCTTC,CASSLVGQYQYNEQFF
.,TRBJ1-5,.,TRBV10-3,TGTGCCATCAGTGAGTCCTTAACGGGGGACAATCAGCCCCAGCATTTT,CAISESLTGDNQPQHF
TRBD2,TRBJ2-3,few,TRBV20-1,TGCAGTGCTAGTGGGGTAGCGGGAGGTGCAGATACGCAGTATTTT,CSASGVAGGADTQYF
TRBD1,TRBJ2-7,.,TRBV5-1,TGCGCCACCACAGCGACAGGGGGCGACGAGCAGTACTTC,CATTATGGDEQYF
.,TRBJ2-1,.,TRBV12-3/TRBV12-4,TGTGCCATTACTAGCTGCAATGAGCAGTTCTTC,CAITSCNEQFF
.,TRBJ2-4,few,TRBV3-1,TGTGCCAGCAGCCTCTTGCAGGGATCACCCAAAAACATTCAGTACTTC,CASSLLQGSPKNIQYF
TRBD1,TRBJ2-5,.,TRBV29-1,TGCAGCGTTGATTCAGGGGGCCTAGGGACCCAGTACTTC,CSVDSGGLGTQYF
TRBD2,TRBJ2-1,.,TRBV29-1,TGCAGCGTTCCAACCGGACTAGCGGGAGGGTTTGAGCAGTTCTTC,CSVPTGLAGGFEQFF
.,TRBJ2-1,.,TRBV27,TGTGCCAGCAGTTTAGAGGCGGGGAGGTACAATGAGCAGTTCTTC,CASSLEAGRYNEQFF
TRBD1,TRBJ2-7,few,TRBV20-1,TGCAGTGCTAGAGATTACGATCGACAGGGTCCCTACGAGCAGTACTTC,CSARDYDRQGPYEQYF
TRBD2,TRBJ2-1,.,TRBV12-3/TRBV12-4,TGTGCCAGCAGTCCTGAATGGACTAGCACGGGGAATGAGCAGTTCTTC,CASSPEWTSTGNEQFF
.,TRBJ2-7,few,TRBV6-1,TGTGCCAGCAGTAGCCCTAGAACGGGACTTACCTCATTGCCCTACGAGCAGTACTTC,CASSSPRTGLTSLPYEQYF
TRBD2,TRBJ2-7,few,TRBV29-1,TGCAGCGCATCGGGACTAGCGGGCTACGAGCAGTACTTC,CSASGLAGYEQYF